This T cell receptor (beta chain) was captured in a study of cytomegalovirus exposure and HLA in healthy donors. Study observations and caveats: A highly shared variant cluster was judged a likely technical artifact. There were some public TCRs occurring in many donors, but most TCR sequences were rare. Specificity for CMV antigens was confirmed in vitro for a few of the CMV-associated chains.

A word on this clone: Its antigen is undetermined. Sequence at one end of the junction differs from germline and may be a read error.

CDR1 is SEHNR, CDR2 FQNEAQ, per germline (reference sequence). This CDR3 is 14 amino acids long. The PCR contained 60 Vbeta and 13 Jbeta primers. Generated by immunoSEQ multiplex PCR, the TCRdb table keeps only in-frame clones and is missing some. The data hold around 100,000 clones, with about 70% observed a single time. The chain uses TRBV7-9 and TRBJ1-2, with TRBD1 as a possible D gene (6 bases). The TCR sequence derives from a man in his thirties or forties in good health and CMV-seropositive. The sequenced sample consisted of PBMCs. This CDR3 is CSSSLGGEGDGYTF. DNA for the CDR3: TGTTCCAGCAGCTTAGGGGGGGAGGGTGACGGCTACACCTTC.